This T cell receptor beta chain derives from a study of regulatory T cells in long-lasting Graves disease. The time point: newly diagnosed GD, antithyroid drugs for less than 3 months. RNA isolated from PBMCs was used to make the TCR library. Library construction for TCR beta used iRepertoire HTBI primers and Arm-PCR of CDR3 regions. TCRdb recomputed calls from the multiplex PCR reads with MiXCR, one row per CDR3 protein. Of 560,000 or so distinct CDR3 sequences in the sample, 15% to 20% were seen once. Germline V gene lookup returns CDR1 SGHNT and CDR2 YENEEA. The CDR3 runs to 13 residues. The same sample was also used in a study of T cells in Graves' hyperthyroidism and ophthalmopathy.

This sample comprised peripheral blood mononuclear cells (PBMCs), obtained at new diagnosis, from a patient treated with antithyroid drugs. The clonotype originates from a man between 18 and 29 years old with Graves disease. This chain uses TRBV11-3 with TRBJ2-1; the D call may be TRBD1 or TRBD2 (5 bases each). The J call may be incorrect, as the DNA end agrees better with TRBJ2-5. CDR3 residues: CASAGGSLETQYF. As DNA, the CDR3 is TGTGCCAGCGCTGGGGGTTCCCTGGAGACCCAGTACTTC.